Reported below is one T cell receptor beta chain. Assay used: immunoSEQ multiplex PCR; TCRdb lists only in-frame clones, some missing. The table lists some 99,000 clones, about 79% of them singletons. The data stem from a study of blood T cell repertoires in COVID-19. About the study: The origin of the acute and convalescent COVID-19 samples was the United States, Italy and Spain. PBMCs, B-cell-depleted T cells, or T cells provided the cDNA or gDNA that made up the material.

V lost 3 bases, J lost 2 bases, and 11 bases lay in between. There are 14 residues in the CDR3. Germline V gene data show CDR1 as MDHEN and CDR2 as SYDVKM. The material sequenced was peripheral blood. The TCR sequence derives from a woman older than 75 with active or convalescent COVID-19. This chain uses TRBV28 with TRBJ2-7, with D hard to call. For the CDR3, the DNA is TGTGCCAGCAGTTTTTCTGCAGGAACCTACGAGCAGTACTTC. This translates into CASSFSAGTYEQYF.